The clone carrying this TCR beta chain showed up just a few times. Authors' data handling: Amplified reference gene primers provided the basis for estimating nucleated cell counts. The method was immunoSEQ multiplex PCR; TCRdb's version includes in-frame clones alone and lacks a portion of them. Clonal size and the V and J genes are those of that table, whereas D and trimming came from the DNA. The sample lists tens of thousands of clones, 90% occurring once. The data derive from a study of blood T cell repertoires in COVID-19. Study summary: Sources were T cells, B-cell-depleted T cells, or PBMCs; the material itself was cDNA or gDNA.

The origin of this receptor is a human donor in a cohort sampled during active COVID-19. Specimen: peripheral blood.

CDR3 bases: TGTGCCAGCAGTTTTGAGGGCGGTCAGCCCCAGCATTTT. Translated, it gives CASSFEGGQPQHF. V usage is TRBV6-4 and J usage is TRBJ1-5, with D hard to call. V lost 5 bases to trimming and J lost 6 bases, with 11 bases between them. CDR1 MRHNA and CDR2 SNTAGT come from the germline V gene. The CDR3 length is 13 residues.